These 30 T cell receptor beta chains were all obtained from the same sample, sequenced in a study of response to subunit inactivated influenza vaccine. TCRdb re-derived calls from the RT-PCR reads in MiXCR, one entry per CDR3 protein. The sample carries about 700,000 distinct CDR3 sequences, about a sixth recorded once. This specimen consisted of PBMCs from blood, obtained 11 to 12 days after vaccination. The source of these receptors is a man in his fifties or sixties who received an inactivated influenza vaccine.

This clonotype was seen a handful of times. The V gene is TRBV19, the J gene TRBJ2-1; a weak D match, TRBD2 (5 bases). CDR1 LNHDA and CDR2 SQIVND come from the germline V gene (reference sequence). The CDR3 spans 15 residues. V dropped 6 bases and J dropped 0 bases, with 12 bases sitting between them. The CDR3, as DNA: TGTGCCAGTAGCCAGACTATGAGCTCCTACAATGAGCAGTTCTTC. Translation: CASSQTMSSYNEQFF.

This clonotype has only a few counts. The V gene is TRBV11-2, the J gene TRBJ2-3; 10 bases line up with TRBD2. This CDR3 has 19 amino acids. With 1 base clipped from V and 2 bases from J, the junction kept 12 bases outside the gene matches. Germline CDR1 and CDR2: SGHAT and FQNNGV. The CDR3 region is CASSLVGVLAGKNTDTQYF. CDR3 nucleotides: TGTGCCAGCAGCTTAGTCGGGGTACTAGCGGGGAAAAACACAGATACGCAGTATTTT. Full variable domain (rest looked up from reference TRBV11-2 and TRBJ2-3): EAGVAQSPRYKIIEKRQSVAFWCNPISGHATLYWYQQILGQGPKLLIQFQNNGVVDDSQLPKDRFSAERLKGVDSTLKIQPAKLEDSAVYLCASSLVGVLAGKNTDTQYFGPGTRLTVL.

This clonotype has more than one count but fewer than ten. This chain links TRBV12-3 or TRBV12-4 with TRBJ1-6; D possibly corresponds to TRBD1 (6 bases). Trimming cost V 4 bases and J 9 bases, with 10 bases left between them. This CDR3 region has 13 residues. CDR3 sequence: CASSSGVGSPLHF. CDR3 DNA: TGTGCCAGCAGTTCAGGGGTCGGTTCACCCCTCCACTTT.

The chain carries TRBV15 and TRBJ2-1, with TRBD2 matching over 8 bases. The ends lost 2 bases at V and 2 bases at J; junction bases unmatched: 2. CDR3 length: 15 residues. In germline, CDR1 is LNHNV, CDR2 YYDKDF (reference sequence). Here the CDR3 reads CATSRSGGPYNEQFF. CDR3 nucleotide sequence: TGTGCCACCAGCAGATCGGGAGGGCCCTACAATGAGCAGTTCTTC.

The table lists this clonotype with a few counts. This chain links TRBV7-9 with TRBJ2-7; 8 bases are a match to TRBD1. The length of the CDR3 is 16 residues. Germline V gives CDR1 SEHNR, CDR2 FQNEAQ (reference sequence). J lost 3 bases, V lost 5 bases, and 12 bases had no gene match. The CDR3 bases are TGTGCCAGCAGCGGGGGGACAGGTGATGCCTTCTACGAGCAGTACTTC. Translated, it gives CASSGGTGDAFYEQYF.

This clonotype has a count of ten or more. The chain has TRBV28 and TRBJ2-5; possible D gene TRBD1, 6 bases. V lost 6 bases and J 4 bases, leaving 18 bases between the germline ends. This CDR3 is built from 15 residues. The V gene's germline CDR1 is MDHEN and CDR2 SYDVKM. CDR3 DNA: TGTGCCAGCAGGAAGGGGTGGGGGCAATCAGAGACCCAGTACTTC. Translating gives CASRKGWGQSETQYF.

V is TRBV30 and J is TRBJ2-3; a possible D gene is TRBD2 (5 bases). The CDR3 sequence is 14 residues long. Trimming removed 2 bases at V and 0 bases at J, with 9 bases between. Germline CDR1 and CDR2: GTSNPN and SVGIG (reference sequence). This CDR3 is CAWSWSGSTDTQYF. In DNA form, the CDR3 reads TGTGCCTGGAGTTGGAGCGGAAGCACAGATACGCAGTATTTT.

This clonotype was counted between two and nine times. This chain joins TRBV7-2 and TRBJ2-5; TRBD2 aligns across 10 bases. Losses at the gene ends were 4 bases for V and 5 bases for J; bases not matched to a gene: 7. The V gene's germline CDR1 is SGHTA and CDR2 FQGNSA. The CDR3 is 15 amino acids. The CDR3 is CASSSTGTSAETQYF. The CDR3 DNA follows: TGTGCCAGCAGCTCTACCGGGACTAGCGCGGAGACCCAGTACTTC.

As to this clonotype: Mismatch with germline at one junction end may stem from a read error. CDR3 in amino acids: CSVENGQGKDF. The DNA for the CDR3 is TGCAGCGTTGAAAACGGACAGGGGAAAGATTTT. This chain connects TRBV29-1 to TRBJ1-3, with 9 nucleotides matching TRBD1. Germline CDR1 reads SQVTM; CDR2 reads ANQGSEA. The CDR3 extends over 11 amino acids.

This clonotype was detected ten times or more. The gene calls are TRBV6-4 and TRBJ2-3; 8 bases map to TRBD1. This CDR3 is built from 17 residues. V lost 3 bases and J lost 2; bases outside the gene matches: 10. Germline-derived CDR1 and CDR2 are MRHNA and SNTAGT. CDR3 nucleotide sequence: TGTGCCAGCAGTGAACGGCCTAGACAGGGGAACACAGATACGCAGTATTTT. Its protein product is CASSERPRQGNTDTQYF.

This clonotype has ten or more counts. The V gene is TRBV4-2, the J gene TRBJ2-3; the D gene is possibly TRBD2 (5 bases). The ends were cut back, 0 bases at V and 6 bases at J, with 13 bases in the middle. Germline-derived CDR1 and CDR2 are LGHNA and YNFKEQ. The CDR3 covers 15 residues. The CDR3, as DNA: TGTGCCAGCAGCCAAGAACGACTACGCTCCGATACGCAGTATTTT. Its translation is CASSQERLRSDTQYF.

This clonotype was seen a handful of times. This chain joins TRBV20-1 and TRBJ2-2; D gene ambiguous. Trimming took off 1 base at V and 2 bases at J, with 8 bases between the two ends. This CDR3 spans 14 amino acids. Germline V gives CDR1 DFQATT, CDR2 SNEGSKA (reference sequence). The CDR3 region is CSARGPGNTGELFF. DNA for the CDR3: TGCAGTGCTAGAGGGCCTGGTAACACCGGGGAGCTGTTTTTT.

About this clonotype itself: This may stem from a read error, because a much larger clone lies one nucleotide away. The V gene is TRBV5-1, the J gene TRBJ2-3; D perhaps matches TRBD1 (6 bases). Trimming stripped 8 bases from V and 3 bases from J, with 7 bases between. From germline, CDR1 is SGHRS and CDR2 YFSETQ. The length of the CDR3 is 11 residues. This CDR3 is CARRGTDTQYF. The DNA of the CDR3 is TGCGCCAGAAGGGGGACAGATACGCAGTATTTT.

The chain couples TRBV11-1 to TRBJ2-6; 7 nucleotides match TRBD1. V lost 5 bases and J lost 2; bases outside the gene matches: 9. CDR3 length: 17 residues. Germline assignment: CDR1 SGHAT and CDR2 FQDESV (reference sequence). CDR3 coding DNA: TGTGCCAGCAGCCTTGGGACAGTAGTGACTGGGGCCAACGTCCTGACTTTC. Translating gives CASSLGTVVTGANVLTF.

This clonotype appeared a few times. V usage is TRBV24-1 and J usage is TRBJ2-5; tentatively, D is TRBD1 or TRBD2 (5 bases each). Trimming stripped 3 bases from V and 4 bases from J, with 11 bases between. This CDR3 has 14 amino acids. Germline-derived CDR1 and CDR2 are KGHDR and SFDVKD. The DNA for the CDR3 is TGTGCCACCAGTGATAATTACGGGGCAGAGACCCAGTACTTC. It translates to CATSDNYGAETQYF.

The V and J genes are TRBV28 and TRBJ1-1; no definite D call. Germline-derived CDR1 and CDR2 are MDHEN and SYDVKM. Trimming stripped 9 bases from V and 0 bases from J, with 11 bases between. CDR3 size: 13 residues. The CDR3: CASRRSMNTEAFF. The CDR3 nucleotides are TGTGCCAGTCGACGGTCCATGAACACTGAAGCTTTCTTT.

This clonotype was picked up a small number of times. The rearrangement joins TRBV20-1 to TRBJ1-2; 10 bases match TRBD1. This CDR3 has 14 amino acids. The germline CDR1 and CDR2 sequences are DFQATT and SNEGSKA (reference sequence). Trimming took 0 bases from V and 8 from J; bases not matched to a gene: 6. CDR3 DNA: TGCAGTGCTAGAGATCCTAAGACAGGGGGCGGCTACACCTTC. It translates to CSARDPKTGGGYTF.

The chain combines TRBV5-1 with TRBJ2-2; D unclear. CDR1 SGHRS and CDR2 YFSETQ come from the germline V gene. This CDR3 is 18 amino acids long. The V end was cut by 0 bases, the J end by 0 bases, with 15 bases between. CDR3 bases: TGCGCCAGCAGCTTGGGTTTACGTGGGCCAACGAACACCGGGGAGCTGTTTTTT. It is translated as CASSLGLRGPTNTGELFF.

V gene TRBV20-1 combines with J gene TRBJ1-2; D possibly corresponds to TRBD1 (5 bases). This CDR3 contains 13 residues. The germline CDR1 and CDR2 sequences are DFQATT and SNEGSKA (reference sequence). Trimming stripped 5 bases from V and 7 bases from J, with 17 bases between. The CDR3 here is CSASRDGMGGYTF. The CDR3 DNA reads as TGCAGTGCTTCCCGGGACGGAATGGGTGGCTACACCTTC.

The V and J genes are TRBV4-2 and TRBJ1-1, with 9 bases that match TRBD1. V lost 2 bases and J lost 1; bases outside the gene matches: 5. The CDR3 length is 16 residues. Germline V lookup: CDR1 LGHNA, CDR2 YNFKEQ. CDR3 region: CASSQTSQGANTEAFF. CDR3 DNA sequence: TGTGCCAGCAGCCAAACTTCACAGGGGGCGAACACTGAAGCTTTCTTT.

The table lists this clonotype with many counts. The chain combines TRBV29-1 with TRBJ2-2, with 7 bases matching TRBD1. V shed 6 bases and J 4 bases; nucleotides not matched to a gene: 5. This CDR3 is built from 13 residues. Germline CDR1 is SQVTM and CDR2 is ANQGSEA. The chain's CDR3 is CSVNTGVTGELFF. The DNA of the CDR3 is TGCAGCGTCAATACAGGGGTCACCGGGGAGCTGTTTTTT.

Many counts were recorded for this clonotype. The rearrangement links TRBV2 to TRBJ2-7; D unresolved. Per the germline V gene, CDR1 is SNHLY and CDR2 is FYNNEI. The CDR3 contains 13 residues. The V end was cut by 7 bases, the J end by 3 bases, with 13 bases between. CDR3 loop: CASNAAFLYEQYF. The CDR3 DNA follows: TGTGCCAGCAATGCCGCGTTCCTCTACGAGCAGTACTTC. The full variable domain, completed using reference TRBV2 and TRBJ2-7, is EPEVTQTPSHQVTQMGQEVILRCVPISNHLYFYWYRQILGQKVEFLVSFYNNEISEKSEIFDDQFSVERPDGSNFTLKIRSTKLEDSAMYFCASNAAFLYEQYFGPGTRLTVT.

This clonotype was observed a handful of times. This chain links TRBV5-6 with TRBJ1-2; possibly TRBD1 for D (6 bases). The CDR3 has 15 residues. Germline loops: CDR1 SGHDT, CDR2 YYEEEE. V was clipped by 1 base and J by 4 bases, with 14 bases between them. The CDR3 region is CASSLRGALGYGYTF. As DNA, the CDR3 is TGTGCCAGCAGCTTGCGGGGGGCGCTCGGCTATGGCTACACCTTC.

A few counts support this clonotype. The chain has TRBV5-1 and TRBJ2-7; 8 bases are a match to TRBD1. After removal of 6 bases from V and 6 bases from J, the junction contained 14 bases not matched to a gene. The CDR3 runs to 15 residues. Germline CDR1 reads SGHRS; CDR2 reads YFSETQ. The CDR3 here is CASTDRVETGSEQYF. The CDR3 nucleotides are TGCGCCAGCACGGACAGGGTCGAAACAGGCTCCGAGCAGTACTTC.

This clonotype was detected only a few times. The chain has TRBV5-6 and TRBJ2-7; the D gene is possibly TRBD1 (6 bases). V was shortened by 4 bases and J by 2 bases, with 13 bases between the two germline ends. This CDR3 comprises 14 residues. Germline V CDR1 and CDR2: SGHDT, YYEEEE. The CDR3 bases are TGTGCCAGCAGCCCTACAGGGCTAACCTACGAGCAGTACTTC. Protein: CASSPTGLTYEQYF.

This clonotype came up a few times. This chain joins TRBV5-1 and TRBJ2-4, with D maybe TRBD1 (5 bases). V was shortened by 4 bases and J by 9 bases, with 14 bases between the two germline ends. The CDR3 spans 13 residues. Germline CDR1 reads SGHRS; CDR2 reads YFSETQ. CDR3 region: CASSGATVGIQYF. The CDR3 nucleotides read TGCGCCAGCAGCGGGGCGACAGTAGGCATTCAGTACTTC.

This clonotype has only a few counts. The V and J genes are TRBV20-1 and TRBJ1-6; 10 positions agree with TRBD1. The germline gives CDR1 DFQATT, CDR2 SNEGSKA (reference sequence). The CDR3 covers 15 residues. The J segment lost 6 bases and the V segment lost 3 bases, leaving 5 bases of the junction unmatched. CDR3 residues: CSARGTGAGNSPLHF. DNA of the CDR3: TGCAGTGCTAGGGGGACAGGGGCTGGTAATTCACCCCTCCACTTT.

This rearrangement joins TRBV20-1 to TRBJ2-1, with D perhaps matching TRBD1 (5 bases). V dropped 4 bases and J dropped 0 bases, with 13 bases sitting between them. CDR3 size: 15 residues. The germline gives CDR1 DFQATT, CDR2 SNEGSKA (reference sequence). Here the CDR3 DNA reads TGCAGTGCTATCAAAGACAGCGTCTCCTACAATGAGCAGTTCTTC. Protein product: CSAIKDSVSYNEQFF.

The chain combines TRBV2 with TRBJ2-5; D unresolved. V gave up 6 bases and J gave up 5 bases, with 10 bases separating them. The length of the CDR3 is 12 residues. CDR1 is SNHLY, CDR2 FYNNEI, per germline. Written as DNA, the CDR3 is TGTGCCAGCAGACTTATACGGGAGACCCAGTACTTC. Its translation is CASRLIRETQYF.

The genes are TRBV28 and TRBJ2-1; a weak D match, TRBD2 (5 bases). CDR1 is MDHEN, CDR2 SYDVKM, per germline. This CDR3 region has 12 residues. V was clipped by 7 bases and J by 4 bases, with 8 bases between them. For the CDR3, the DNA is TGTGCCAGCAAAGCGGAGTACAATGAGCAGTTCTTC. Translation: CASKAEYNEQFF.